Each of the 5 T cell receptor beta chains below was sequenced from the same sample in a study of blood T cell repertoires in COVID-19. TCRdb's table, derived via immunoSEQ multiplex PCR, lists solely in-frame clones and lacks some. The sample consists of about 25,000 clones, 75% to 85% of them appearing once. Sequencing was performed on peripheral blood. The receptors were gathered from a human donor in a cohort sampled during active COVID-19.

The count of this clone is one. The V gene is TRBV27, the J gene TRBJ2-3; 10 bases map to TRBD2. After removal of 0 bases from V and 9 bases from J, the junction contained 3 bases not matched to a gene. The CDR3 totals 14 residues. In germline, CDR1 is MNHEY, CDR2 SMNVEV (reference sequence). Written as DNA, the CDR3 is TGTGCCAGCAGTTTATCTAGCGGGGGGATCACGCAGTATTTT. Encoded protein: CASSLSSGGITQYF.

This rearrangement joins TRBV7-9 to TRBJ1-4; D remains unclear. Trimming shortened V by 5 bases and J by 8 bases, and 15 bases separated the two germline ends. CDR3 length: 14 residues. From germline, CDR1 is SEHNR and CDR2 FQNEAQ (reference sequence). The CDR3 reads CASSDPGENEKLFF. CDR3 nucleotides: TGTGCCAGCAGCGACCCTGGAGAGAACGAAAAACTGTTTTTT.

The chain carries TRBV27 and TRBJ2-7; D perhaps matches TRBD2 (6 bases). There are 14 residues in the CDR3. Germline assignment: CDR1 MNHEY and CDR2 SMNVEV (reference sequence). V lost 8 bases, J lost 1 base, and 15 bases lay in between. The CDR3 DNA is TGTGCCAGCGCCCCGGGGGTTGGGTCCTACGAGCAGTACTTC. As protein: CASAPGVGSYEQYF.

The gene calls are TRBV2 and TRBJ1-2; D perhaps matches TRBD1 (6 bases). The germline V gene encodes CDR1 SNHLY and CDR2 FYNNEI. CDR3 length equals 13 residues. Trimming stripped 5 bases from V and 2 bases from J, with 9 bases between. CDR3 sequence: CASSSGTNYGYTF. Written as DNA, the CDR3 is TGTGCCAGCAGTTCCGGGACAAACTATGGCTACACCTTC.

The chain carries TRBV19 and TRBJ1-2; 7 bases are shared with TRBD1. Germline lookup yields CDR1 LNHDA and CDR2 SQIVND (reference sequence). Trimming removed 8 bases from V and 4 bases from J; junction bases left unmatched: 7. The CDR3 consists of 13 residues. The CDR3 nucleotides read TGTGCCAGTTCAACAGGGGAGCCCTATGGCTACACCTTC. Translated: CASSTGEPYGYTF.